The rows below give T cell receptor beta chains drawn from one sample of a study of radiotherapy plus CTLA-4 blockade in lung cancer. Measured with immunoSEQ multiplex PCR; TCRdb has only the in-frame clones, and not every one. The sample has some 70,000 clones; around three quarters are singletons. The input for sequencing was peripheral blood, taken from a patient treated with radiotherapy plus ipilimumab. The receptors originated from a human donor with non-small cell lung cancer who had a complete response to radiotherapy plus ipilimumab. Each CDR3 is given with its conserved first and last residue. A D gene is named only where the DNA matches it firmly. The size entry is marked missing in some rows and otherwise reads once, few, many or a size class.

. | TRBJ2-5 | TRBV11-2 | . | TGTGCCAGCAGCCGACGGTACCAAGAGACCCAGTACTTC | CASSRRYQETQYF
. | TRBJ2-3 | TRBV6-4 | . | TGTGCCAGCAGTGACTCTTACACAGATACGCAGTATTTT | CASSDSYTDTQYF
. | TRBJ1-2 | TRBV7-6 | . | TGTGCCAGCAGCTTAGCAGCGGGAGGGCAGGGGTTTCTCGATGGCTACACCTTC | CASSLAAGGQGFLDGYTF
TRBD2 | TRBJ2-7 | TRBV30 | few | TGTGCCTGGTCGGGGGGGCCTTCCTACGAGCAGTACTTC | CAWSGGPSYEQYF
TRBD1 | TRBJ1-5 | TRBV11-3 | . | TGTGCCAGCAGCTCAGGACAGGGCAGCAATCAGCCCCAGCATTTT | CASSSGQGSNQPQHF
. | TRBJ2-1 | TRBV19 | . | TGTGCCAGTAGTACCTATGCCGGGACGAACAATGAGCAGTTCTTC | CASSTYAGTNNEQFF
. | TRBJ1-6 | TRBV9 | few | TGTGCCAGCAGCGTAGGGTTGGATTCACCCCTCCACTTT | CASSVGLDSPLHF
. | TRBJ1-6 | TRBV7-2 | . | TGTGCCAGCAGCTCCGATAATTCACCCCTCCACTTT | CASSSDNSPLHF
TRBD1 | TRBJ1-1 | TRBV29-1 | . | TGCAGCACGACAGGGGTGGGTCTCACTGAAGCTTTCTTT | CSTTGVGLTEAFF
. | TRBJ2-5 | TRBV19 | few | TGTGCCAGTAGTCGGGAGGACAGAGAAGAGACCCAGTACTTC | CASSREDREETQYF
. | TRBJ2-2 | TRBV19 | . | TGTGCCAGTAGTATAGGCCAGCGGGACAGCACCGGGGAGCTGTTTTTT | CASSIGQRDSTGELFF
. | TRBJ2-3 | TRBV11-2 | . | TGTGCCAGCAGCCGGACAAGGAGCACAGATACGCAGTATTTT | CASSRTRSTDTQYF
. | TRBJ2-2 | TRBV7-6 | . | TGTGCCAGCAGCTCCGGGTGGCAGGGGGGCACCGGGGAGCTGTTTTTT | CASSSGWQGGTGELFF
TRBD2 | TRBJ2-2 | TRBV18 | . | TGTGCCAGCTCACCACGGGCGCTAGCGGGAAACACCGGGGAGCTGTTTTTT | CASSPRALAGNTGELFF
TRBD1 | TRBJ2-5 | TRBV7-2 | . | TGTGCCAGCACCCCAGGGGGATTTGGAGAGACCCAGTACTTC | CASTPGGFGETQYF
TRBD2 | TRBJ2-1 | TRBV7-6 | . | TGTGCCAGCAGCTCAGCTCCTAGCGGGAGGGGGGACTACAATGAGCAGTTCTTC | CASSSAPSGRGDYNEQFF